This record looks at one T cell receptor beta chain sequence and its context. The antigen is not known. Stated treatment: about 20 received Ad26.COV2.S at low or high dose, single or two shots; five or six received placebo; per-sample allocation not given. The samples were gathered on day 63 after the first injection of vaccine or placebo. These data come from a study of Ad26.COV2.S vaccination and SARS-CoV-2 variants. Whole-study results and caveats: Placebo recipients showed lower spike-specific TCR breadth than vaccinees.

Libraries were prepared by immunoSEQ multiplex PCR; TCRdb keeps only in-frame clonotypes and omits some of them. This table has about 320,000 clones, roughly 90% appearing once. V was trimmed by 2 bases and J by 11 bases, leaving 11 bases between them. Per germline, CDR1 SGHKS and CDR2 YYEKEE (reference sequence). The CDR3 totals 12 residues. The TCR comes from a person between 18 and 59 years old who received the Ad26.COV2.S COVID-19 vaccine or a placebo. This chain links TRBV5-5 with TRBJ1-5; D not certain. This sample comprised peripheral blood, obtained in a trial of Ad26.COV2.S vaccine versus placebo. The CDR3 sequence is CASSLFNGAQHF. CDR3 nucleotides: TGTGCCAGCAGCTTATTTAACGGGGCCCAGCATTTT.